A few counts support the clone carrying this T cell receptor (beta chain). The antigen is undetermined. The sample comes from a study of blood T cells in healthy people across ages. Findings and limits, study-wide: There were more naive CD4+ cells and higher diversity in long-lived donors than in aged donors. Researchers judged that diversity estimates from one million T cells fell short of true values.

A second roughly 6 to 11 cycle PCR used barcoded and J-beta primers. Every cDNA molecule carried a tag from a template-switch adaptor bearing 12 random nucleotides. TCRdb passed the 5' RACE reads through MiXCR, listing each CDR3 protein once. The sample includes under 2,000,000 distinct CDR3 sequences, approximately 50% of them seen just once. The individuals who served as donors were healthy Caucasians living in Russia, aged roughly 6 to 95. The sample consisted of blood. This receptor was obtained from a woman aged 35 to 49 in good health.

Here the CDR3 reads CASSAFGGYTF. In DNA form, the CDR3 reads TGTGCCAGCAGTGCCTTCGGTGGCTACACCTTC. This rearrangement joins TRBV6-1 to TRBJ1-2; D unclear. This CDR3 is built from 11 residues. The V end was cut by 4 bases, the J end by 7 bases, with 7 bases between. Germline V lookup: CDR1 MNHNS, CDR2 SASEGT.